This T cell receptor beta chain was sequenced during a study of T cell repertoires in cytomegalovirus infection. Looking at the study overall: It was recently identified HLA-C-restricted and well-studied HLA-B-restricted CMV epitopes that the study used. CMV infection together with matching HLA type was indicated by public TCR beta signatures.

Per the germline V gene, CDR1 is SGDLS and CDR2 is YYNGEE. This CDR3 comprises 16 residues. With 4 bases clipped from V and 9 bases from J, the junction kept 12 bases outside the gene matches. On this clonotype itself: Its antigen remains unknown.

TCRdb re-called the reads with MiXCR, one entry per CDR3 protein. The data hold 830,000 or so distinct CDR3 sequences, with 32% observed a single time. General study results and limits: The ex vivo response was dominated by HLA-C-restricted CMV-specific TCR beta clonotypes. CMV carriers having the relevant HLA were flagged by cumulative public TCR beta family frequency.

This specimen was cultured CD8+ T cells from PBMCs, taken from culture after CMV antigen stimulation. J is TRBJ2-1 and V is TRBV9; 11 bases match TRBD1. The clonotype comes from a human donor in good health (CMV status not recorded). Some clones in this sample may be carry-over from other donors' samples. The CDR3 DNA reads TGTGCCAGCAGCCACAGGACAGGGGGCGTTTTGGGTGAGCAGTTCTTC. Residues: CASSHRTGGVLGEQFF.